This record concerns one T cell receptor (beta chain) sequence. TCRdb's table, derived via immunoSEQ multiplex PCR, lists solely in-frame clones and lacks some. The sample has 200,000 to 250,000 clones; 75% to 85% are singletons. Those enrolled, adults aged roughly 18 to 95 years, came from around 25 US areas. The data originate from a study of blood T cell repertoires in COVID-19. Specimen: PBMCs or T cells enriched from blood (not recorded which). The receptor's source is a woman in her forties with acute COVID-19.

CDR3 bases: TGCGCCAGCAGCCTCGGGGATGGGACTGAAGCTTTCTTT. It yields the protein CASSLGDGTEAFF. This sequence joins TRBV5-1 and TRBJ1-1; D gene ambiguous. Trimming left V 4 bases short and J 5 bases short, with 12 bases between. The CDR3 has 13 amino acids. CDR1 SGHRS and CDR2 YFSETQ come from the germline V gene.